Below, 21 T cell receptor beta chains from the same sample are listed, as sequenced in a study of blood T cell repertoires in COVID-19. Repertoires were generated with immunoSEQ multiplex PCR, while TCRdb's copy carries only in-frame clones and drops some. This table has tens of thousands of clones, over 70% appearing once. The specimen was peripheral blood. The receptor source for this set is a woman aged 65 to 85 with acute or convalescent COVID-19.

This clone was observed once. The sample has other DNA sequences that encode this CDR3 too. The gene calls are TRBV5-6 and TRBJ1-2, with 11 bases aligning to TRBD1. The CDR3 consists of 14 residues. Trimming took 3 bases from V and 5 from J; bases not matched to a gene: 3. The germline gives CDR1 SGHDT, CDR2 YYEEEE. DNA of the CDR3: TGTGCCAGCAGCTCTGGGACAGGGGGATATGGCTACACCTTC. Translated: CASSSGTGGYGYTF.

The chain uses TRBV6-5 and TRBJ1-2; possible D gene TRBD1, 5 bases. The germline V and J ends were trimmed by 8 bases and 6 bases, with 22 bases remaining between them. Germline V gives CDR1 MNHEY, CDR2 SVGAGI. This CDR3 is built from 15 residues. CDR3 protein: CASHFRVVGAHGYTF. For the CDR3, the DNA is TGTGCCAGCCACTTTAGAGTCGTAGGGGCTCATGGCTACACCTTC.

The CDR3 region is CASSPPGTGRNQPQHF. The DNA for the CDR3 is TGTGCCAGCTCACCACCTGGGACAGGGAGGAATCAGCCCCAGCATTTT. The chain uses TRBV18 and TRBJ1-5; the match to TRBD1 covers 9 bases. Germline V CDR1 and CDR2: KGHSH, LQKENI. The CDR3 spans 16 residues. After removal of 0 bases from V and 4 bases from J, the junction contained 4 bases not matched to a gene.

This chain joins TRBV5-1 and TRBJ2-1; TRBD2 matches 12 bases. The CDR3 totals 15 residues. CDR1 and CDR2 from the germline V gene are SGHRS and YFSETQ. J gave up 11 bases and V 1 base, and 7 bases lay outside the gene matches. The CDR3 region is CASSLWSSGGAQQFF. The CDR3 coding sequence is TGCGCCAGCAGCTTGTGGTCTAGCGGGGGGGCCCAGCAGTTCTTC.

CDR3 sequence: CASSYRGGNQPQHF. The CDR3 DNA reads as TGTGCCAGCAGCTACAGGGGAGGTAATCAGCCCCAGCATTTT. The chain has TRBV7-2 and TRBJ1-5; 7 nucleotides match TRBD1. The length of the CDR3 is 14 residues. The J segment lost 4 bases and the V segment lost 4 bases, leaving 4 bases of the junction unmatched. Germline values: CDR1 SGHTA, CDR2 FQGNSA.

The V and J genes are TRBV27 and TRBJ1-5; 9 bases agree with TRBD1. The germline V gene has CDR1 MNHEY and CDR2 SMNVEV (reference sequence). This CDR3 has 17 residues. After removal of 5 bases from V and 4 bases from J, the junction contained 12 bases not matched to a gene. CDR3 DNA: TGTGCCAGCAGTCGCCGGGGACAGGGTACTTCTAATCAGCCCCAGCATTTT. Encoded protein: CASSRRGQGTSNQPQHF.

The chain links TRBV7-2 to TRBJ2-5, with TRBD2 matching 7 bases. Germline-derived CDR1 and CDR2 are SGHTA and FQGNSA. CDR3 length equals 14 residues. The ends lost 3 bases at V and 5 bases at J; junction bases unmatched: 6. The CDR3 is CASSFGPAGETQYF. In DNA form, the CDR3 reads TGTGCCAGCAGCTTCGGTCCAGCGGGGGAGACCCAGTACTTC.

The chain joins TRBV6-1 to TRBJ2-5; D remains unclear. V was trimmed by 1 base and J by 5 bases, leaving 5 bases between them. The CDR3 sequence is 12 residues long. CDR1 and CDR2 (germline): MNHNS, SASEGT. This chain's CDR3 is CASSEVGETQYF. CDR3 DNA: TGTGCCAGCAGTGAAGTCGGTGAGACCCAGTACTTC.

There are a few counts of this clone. The CDR3 spells CASSLKAQRDQPQHF. CDR3 nucleotides: TGTGCCAGCTCACTGAAGGCTCAGAGGGATCAGCCCCAGCATTTT. V and J are TRBV18 and TRBJ1-5; D is undetermined. V was trimmed by 4 bases and J by 5 bases, leaving 15 bases between them. This CDR3 spans 15 amino acids. From germline, CDR1 is KGHSH and CDR2 LQKENI.

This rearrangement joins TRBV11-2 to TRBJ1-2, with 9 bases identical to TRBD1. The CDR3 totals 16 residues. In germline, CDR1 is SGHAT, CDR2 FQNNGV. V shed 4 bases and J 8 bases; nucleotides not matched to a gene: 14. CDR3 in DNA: TGTGCCAGCAGCTCCCGGGACAGGGCCTTAAAAGAGGGCTACACCTTC. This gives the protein CASSSRDRALKEGYTF.

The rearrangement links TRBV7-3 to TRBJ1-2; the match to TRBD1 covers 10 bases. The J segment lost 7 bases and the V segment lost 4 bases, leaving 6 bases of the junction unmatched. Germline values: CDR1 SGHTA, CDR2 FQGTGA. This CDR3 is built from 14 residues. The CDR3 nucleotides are TGTGCCAGCAGCTCCGACAGGGGGCGAGGTGGCTACACCTTC. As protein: CASSSDRGRGGYTF.

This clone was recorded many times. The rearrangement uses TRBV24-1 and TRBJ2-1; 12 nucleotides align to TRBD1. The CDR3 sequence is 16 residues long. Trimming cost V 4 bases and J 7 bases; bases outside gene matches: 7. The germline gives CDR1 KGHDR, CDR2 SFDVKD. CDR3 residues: CATSDRGQGAGNEQFF. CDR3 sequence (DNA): TGTGCCACCAGTGACCGGGGACAGGGGGCGGGGAATGAGCAGTTCTTC.

The CDR3 protein is CASSKSTYEQYV. Written as DNA, the CDR3 is TGTGCCAGCAGTAAGAGCACCTACGAGCAGTACGTC. The chain uses TRBV6-5 and TRBJ2-7; D not certain. The V end lost 5 bases, the J end lost 2 bases, and 7 bases lay between the germline ends. Germline lookup yields CDR1 MNHEY and CDR2 SVGAGI. The CDR3 consists of 12 residues.

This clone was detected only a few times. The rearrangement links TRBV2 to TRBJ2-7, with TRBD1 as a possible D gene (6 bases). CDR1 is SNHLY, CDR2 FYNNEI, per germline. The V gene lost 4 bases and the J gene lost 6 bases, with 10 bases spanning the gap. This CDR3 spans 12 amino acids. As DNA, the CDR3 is TGTGCCAGCAGTGTACAGGGAAGCGAGCAGTACTTC. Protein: CASSVQGSEQYF.

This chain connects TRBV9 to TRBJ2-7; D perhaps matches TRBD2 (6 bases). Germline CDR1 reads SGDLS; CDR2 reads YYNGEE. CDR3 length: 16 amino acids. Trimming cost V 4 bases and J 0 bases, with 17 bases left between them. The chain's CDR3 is CASSKHRAGGSYEQYF. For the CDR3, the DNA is TGTGCCAGCAGCAAACACCGGGCCGGGGGCTCCTACGAGCAGTACTTC.

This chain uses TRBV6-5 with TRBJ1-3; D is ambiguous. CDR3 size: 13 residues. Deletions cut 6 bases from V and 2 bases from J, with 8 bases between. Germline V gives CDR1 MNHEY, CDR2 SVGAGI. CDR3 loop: CASSLPTGNTIYF. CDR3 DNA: TGTGCCAGCAGCCTACCTACTGGAAACACCATATATTTT.

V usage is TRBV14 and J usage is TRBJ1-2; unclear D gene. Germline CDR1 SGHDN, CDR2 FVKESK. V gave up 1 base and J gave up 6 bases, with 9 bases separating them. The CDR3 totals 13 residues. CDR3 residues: CASSQVWRNGYTF. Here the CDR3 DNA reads TGTGCCAGCAGCCAAGTCTGGCGGAATGGCTACACCTTC.

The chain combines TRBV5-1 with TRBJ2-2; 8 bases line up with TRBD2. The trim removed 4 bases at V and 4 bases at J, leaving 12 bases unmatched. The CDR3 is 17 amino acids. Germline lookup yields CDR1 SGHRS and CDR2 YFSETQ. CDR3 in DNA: TGCGCCAGCAGCCCAGAAAGCGGGGGATCCGGCACCGGGGAGCTGTTTTTT. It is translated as CASSPESGGSGTGELFF.

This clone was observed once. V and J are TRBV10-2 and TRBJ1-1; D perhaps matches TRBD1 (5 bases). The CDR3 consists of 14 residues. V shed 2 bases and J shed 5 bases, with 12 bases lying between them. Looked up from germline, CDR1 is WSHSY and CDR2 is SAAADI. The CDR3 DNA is TGCGCCAGCAGTGAGGGGGGGGGACGTACTGAAGCTTTCTTT. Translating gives CASSEGGGRTEAFF.

This CDR3 reads CASSESGLSGYGYTF. The CDR3, as DNA: TGTGCCAGTAGCGAATCAGGGCTTTCCGGCTATGGCTACACCTTC. The rearrangement uses TRBV19 and TRBJ1-2; the D gene is possibly TRBD1 (5 bases). The V and J ends lost 6 bases and 4 bases respectively, with 18 bases between them. Germline-derived CDR1 and CDR2 are LNHDA and SQIVND (reference sequence). The CDR3 consists of 15 residues.

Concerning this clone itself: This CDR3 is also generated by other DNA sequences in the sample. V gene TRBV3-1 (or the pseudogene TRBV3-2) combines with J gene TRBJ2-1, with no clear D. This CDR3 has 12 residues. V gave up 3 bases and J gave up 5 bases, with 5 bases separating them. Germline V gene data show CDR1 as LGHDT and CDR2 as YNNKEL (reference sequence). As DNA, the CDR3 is TGTGCCAGCAGCCACCTTAACAATGAGCAGTTCTTC. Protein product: CASSHLNNEQFF.